The T cell receptor beta chain described here comes from a study of beta chain features in type 1 diabetes. Whole-study findings and limits: In every one of the four CD4+ subsets, TCRB CDR3s were moderately but significantly shorter in Type 1 diabetes patients.

Expressed TCRB transcripts were sequenced after all isolated RNA was converted to cDNA. Naive, central memory and regulatory T cell samples produced a mean of roughly 3.8 million reads. Profiled with immunoSEQ multiplex PCR; TCRdb holds only in-frame clones, not every one. The profile covers around 260,000 clones, with roughly 21% appearing a single time and 0.028% taken by the ten largest. Germline trimming cut 8 bases from V and 5 bases from J; bases unmatched to any gene: 10. The CDR3 loop spans 13 amino acids. Germline V lookup: CDR1 SQVTM, CDR2 ANQGSEA. Only a few counts were recorded for this clone. The antigen remains undetermined.

The chain joins TRBV29-1 to TRBJ2-5, with TRBD1 identical over 8 bases. Input material: naive CD4+ T cells from blood. The sequence was obtained from a woman between 40 and 50 years old with type 1 diabetes. The CDR3 here is CSFGQGGVETQYF. CDR3 coding DNA: TGCAGCTTTGGACAGGGAGGAGTGGAGACCCAGTACTTC.